This TCR beta chain is drawn from a study of breast tumors, draining lymph nodes, adjacent tissues. Findings and caveats of the study: Tumor TCR diversity was below lymph nodes but above nontumor tissue. That most tumor T cells come from lymph nodes remained unproven.

Many counts were recorded for this clonotype. What it recognizes is unknown. The lymph nodes were axillary draining lymph nodes from breast cancer patients. Germline CDR1 reads LGHNA; CDR2 reads YNFKEQ. This CDR3 has 16 amino acids. Trimming stripped 3 bases from V and 0 bases from J, with 9 bases between. TCRdb passed the multiplex PCR reads through MiXCR, listing each CDR3 protein once. Of about 140,000 distinct CDR3 sequences in the sample, 32% were seen once. The origin of this receptor is a female donor with breast cancer. Some clones in this sample may be carry-over from other donors' samples. The chain has TRBV4-2 and TRBJ2-6; D possibly corresponds to TRBD2 (6 bases). The sequenced sample was axillary lymph node tissue. Written as DNA, the CDR3 is TGTGCCAGCAGCCAGGGGGGAAACTCTGGGGCCAACGTCCTGACTTTC. Translation: CASSQGGNSGANVLTF.